A selection of T cell receptor beta chains follows, all from one sample in a study of blood T cell repertoires in COVID-19. Clones were sequenced by immunoSEQ multiplex PCR, and TCRdb holds only the in-frame ones, with some missing. The sample holds about 320,000 clones, more than 90% seen once. The sequenced sample was PBMCs or T cells enriched from blood (not recorded which). All receptors come from a woman in her twenties or thirties who had been exposed to COVID-19. The CDR3 runs from the conserved cysteine through the conserved F or W. The D gene is left open where the match is weak. The size field is filled for only some rows; it gives once, few, many or a size class.

d_call	clone_size	v_call	j_call	cdr3_aa	cdr3_nt
NA	NA	TRBV3-1/TRBV3-2	TRBJ1-1	CASSQVVVQGGGTEAFF	TGTGCCAGCAGCCAAGTAGTGGTCCAGGGAGGGGGTACTGAAGCTTTCTTT
TRBD2	once	TRBV13	TRBJ2-5	CASSLGSGETETQYF	TGTGCCAGCAGCTTAGGGAGCGGGGAAACGGAGACCCAGTACTTC
NA	NA	TRBV6-5	TRBJ2-4	CASRGGYFDKNIQYF	TGTGCCAGCAGAGGGGGATATTTTGACAAAAACATTCAGTACTTC
NA	few	TRBV12-3/TRBV12-4	TRBJ1-3	CASSFQSGNTIYF	TGTGCCAGCAGTTTTCAATCTGGAAACACCATATATTTT
NA	NA	TRBV5-1	TRBJ1-1	CASSLATGDEAFF	TGCGCCAGCAGCTTGGCCACTGGAGATGAAGCTTTCTTT
NA	NA	TRBV25-1	TRBJ1-1	CASSEWGGPEAFF	TGTGCCAGCAGTGAATGGGGAGGGCCTGAAGCTTTCTTT
NA	NA	TRBV6-5	TRBJ2-3	CASSYSSLDYTDTQYF	TGTGCCAGCAGTTACTCCAGCCTCGACTACACAGATACGCAGTATTTT
TRBD1	NA	TRBV19	TRBJ2-2	CASSIPWQGATGELFF	TGTGCCAGTAGTATTCCGTGGCAGGGGGCGACCGGGGAGCTGTTTTTT
TRBD1	NA	TRBV5-1	TRBJ1-2	CASSPGQANYGYTF	TGCGCCAGCAGTCCGGGACAGGCTAACTATGGCTACACCTTC
TRBD1	NA	TRBV11-2	TRBJ1-6	CASSLVDRGNSPLHF	TGTGCCAGCAGCTTAGTGGACAGGGGGAATTCACCCCTCCACTTT
TRBD2	NA	TRBV4-2	TRBJ2-5	CASSPGLAGGRETQYF	TGTGCCAGCAGCCCAGGACTAGCGGGGGGTCGAGAGACCCAGTACTTC
TRBD2	NA	TRBV29-1	TRBJ2-1	CSVIGSGGANNEQFF	TGCAGCGTTATCGGTAGCGGGGGGGCGAACAATGAGCAGTTCTTC
TRBD1	NA	TRBV5-1	TRBJ2-1	CASSLAGQGSYNEQFF	TGCGCCAGCAGCTTGGCCGGACAGGGATCCTACAATGAGCAGTTCTTC
TRBD2	NA	TRBV6-1	TRBJ2-1	CASSESGGVSYNEQFF	TGTGCCAGCAGTGAGAGCGGGGGCGTCTCCTACAATGAGCAGTTCTTC
TRBD1	NA	TRBV2	TRBJ2-3	CASRFPPAGTGGTDTQYF	TGTGCCAGCAGATTTCCGCCCGCGGGGACAGGGGGCACAGATACGCAGTATTTT
TRBD2	NA	TRBV5-5	TRBJ2-1	CASSPGRWGTSTYNEQFF	TGTGCCAGCAGCCCAGGGCGCTGGGGGACTAGTACTTACAATGAGCAGTTCTTC
NA	NA	TRBV5-1	TRBJ2-3	CASSLDERRGPDTQYF	TGCGCCAGCAGCTTGGATGAGCGGCGGGGGCCGGATACGCAGTATTTT
NA	NA	TRBV19	TRBJ1-1	CASSISGGGTEAFF	TGTGCCAGTAGTATTAGCGGGGGAGGCACTGAAGCTTTCTTT
NA	once	TRBV7-9	TRBJ1-1	CASSWKTGPMNTEAFF	TGTGCCAGCAGCTGGAAAACAGGGCCCATGAACACTGAAGCTTTCTTT
TRBD1	NA	TRBV10-3	TRBJ2-7	CAIRGDRVDVPPYEQYF	TGTGCCATCAGGGGGGACAGGGTTGACGTTCCCCCCTACGAGCAGTACTTC
NA	NA	TRBV19	TRBJ1-5	CASSSQSTNQPQHF	TGTGCCAGTAGTAGCCAGTCCACCAATCAGCCCCAGCATTTT
NA	NA	TRBV4-3	TRBJ2-1	CASSPGAGYNEQFF	TGCGCCAGCAGCCCCGGTGCGGGGTACAATGAGCAGTTCTTC
NA	NA	TRBV6-5	TRBJ1-2	CASSFRDTNDGYTF	TGTGCCAGCAGTTTCCGAGACACCAACGATGGCTACACCTTC
NA	NA	TRBV5-1	TRBJ2-2	CASSPTPFANTGELFF	TGCGCCAGCAGCCCAACTCCGTTCGCGAACACCGGGGAGCTGTTTTTT
TRBD1	NA	TRBV18	TRBJ1-2	CASSQAGGANYGYTF	TGTGCCAGCTCACAAGCAGGGGGAGCTAACTATGGCTACACCTTC
NA	NA	TRBV6-4	TRBJ2-2	CASSLQDSNTGELFF	TGTGCCAGCAGTCTCCAGGACAGTAACACCGGGGAGCTGTTTTTT
NA	NA	TRBV11-3	TRBJ1-5	CASSFRIGREESNQPQHF	TGTGCCAGCAGCTTCCGCATCGGACGGGAGGAATCCAATCAGCCCCAGCATTTT
NA	NA	TRBV2	TRBJ1-5	CASQEGGTNQPQHF	TGTGCCAGCCAAGAAGGGGGTACCAATCAGCCCCAGCATTTT